This section outlines one T cell receptor (beta chain) sequence together with its context. Its antigen is as yet unknown. CDR1 is SGHNT, CDR2 YENEEA, per germline. Trimming removed 5 bases from V and 9 bases from J; junction bases left unmatched: 6. The CDR3 has 15 amino acids. This sample is part of a study of T cell responses to AZD1222 COVID-19 vaccine. Study in general: Pooling was applied to second doses at about 4 or about 12 weeks.

The table came from immunoSEQ multiplex PCR; TCRdb's copy has only in-frame clones and leaves some out. The sample has about 70,000 clones, 85% seen once. Study outcomes and limitations: Compared with day 0, the breadth and depth of the Spike-specific TCR repertoire rose significantly after two doses of AZD1222. Donors were mostly white British, more females; clonal diversity possibly underestimated.

The specimen comprised peripheral blood, sampled on day 0 of AZD1222 vaccination. The TCR comes from an adult in good health. This chain uses TRBV11-3 with TRBJ2-1, with TRBD2 matching over 14 bases. The CDR3 region has the DNA TGTGCCAGCAGCCCGGGGACTAGCGGGGGTGGTGAGCAGTTCTTC. Translating it yields CASSPGTSGGGEQFF.